This T cell receptor beta chain was documented in a study of T cell repertoires in cytomegalovirus infection. Study summary: It can be stated that public TCR beta signatures indicated CMV infection as well as a matching HLA type.

TCRdb fed the reads into MiXCR, producing one record per CDR3 protein. Of some 240,000 distinct CDR3 sequences listed, over 15% are singletons. The germline V gene encodes CDR1 MNHEY and CDR2 SVGAGI. The V gene lost 2 bases and the J gene lost 4 bases, with 11 bases spanning the gap. CDR3 length: 14 residues. The chain links TRBV6-5 to TRBJ1-2, with D possibly being TRBD1 (5 bases). The receptor comes from a human donor in good health (CMV status not recorded). Some clones in this sample may be carry-over from other donors' samples. Material: CD8+ T cells from PBMCs. The CDR3 region has the DNA TGTGCCAGCAGTTACGAAGCAGGGACCTATGGCTACACCTTC. Its translation: CASSYEAGTYGYTF.